One and the same sample provided the 19 T cell receptor beta chains below, sequenced in a study of T cell responses to AZD1222 COVID-19 vaccine. Repertoires were generated with immunoSEQ multiplex PCR, while TCRdb's copy carries only in-frame clones and drops some. Of tens of thousands of clones listed, roughly nine tenths are singletons. Here the sequenced sample was peripheral blood, taken 28 days after the second AZD1222 dose. These receptors all stem from an adult who received the AZD1222 COVID-19 vaccine.

This clone was picked up one time. V is TRBV6-1 and J is TRBJ1-1, with D uncertain. The CDR3 is made up of 16 amino acids. V was pared by 1 base and J by 0 bases, with 12 bases between. Germline V gene sequence: CDR1 MNHNS, CDR2 SASEGT. The CDR3 region has the DNA TGTGCCAGCAGTGAAGTCTTAGGTAGATTGAACACTGAAGCTTTCTTT. It translates to CASSEVLGRLNTEAFF.

CDR3 bases: TGTGCCAGCAGCTTAGGGGGCGGACTAGAAGAGACCCAGTACTTC. It translates to CASSLGGGLEETQYF. J is TRBJ2-5 and V is TRBV7-3; a possible D gene is TRBD2 (7 bases). The germline V gene has CDR1 SGHTA and CDR2 FQGTGA. CDR3 length: 15 residues. With 2 bases removed from V and 3 bases from J, the gap between germline ends came to 13 bases.

V usage is TRBV5-4 and J usage is TRBJ2-5; TRBD2 might be the D (6 bases). The germline V gene encodes CDR1 SGHNT and CDR2 YYREEE (reference sequence). The length of the CDR3 is 15 residues. Trimming pared 0 bases from V and 6 bases from J, leaving 15 bases between. CDR3 nucleotides: TGTGCCAGCAGCTTGGACTTTGGGACTCCAAAGACCCAGTACTTC. Amino acid sequence: CASSLDFGTPKTQYF.

The genes are TRBV18 and TRBJ1-1; tentatively, D is TRBD1 (6 bases). Per germline, CDR1 KGHSH and CDR2 LQKENI. V shed 6 bases and J shed 7 bases, with 9 bases lying between them. The CDR3 consists of 11 residues. DNA for the CDR3: TGTGCCAGCTCGAGGGGGGTTGAAGCTTTCTTT. Amino acid sequence: CASSRGVEAFF.

The V call is TRBV28, the J call TRBJ2-5; D gene ambiguous. The CDR3 is 12 residues long. V lost 2 bases, J lost 4 bases, and 5 bases lay in between. Germline values: CDR1 MDHEN, CDR2 SYDVKM. CDR3 in DNA: TGTGCCAGCAGTTTAGGCCCAGAGACCCAGTACTTC. Its protein product is CASSLGPETQYF.

J is TRBJ1-3 and V is TRBV2, with D unclear. CDR3 length equals 13 residues. Germline CDR1 SNHLY, CDR2 FYNNEI. The V gene lost 5 bases and the J gene lost 0 bases, with 5 bases spanning the gap. The CDR3 loop is CASSRDSGNTIYF. CDR3 DNA sequence: TGTGCCAGCAGTCGGGACTCTGGAAACACCATATATTTT.

The V and J genes are TRBV5-1 and TRBJ1-5, with a tentative D call TRBD1 (5 bases). The germline CDR1 and CDR2 sequences are SGHRS and YFSETQ. V was trimmed by 1 base and J by 2 bases, leaving 7 bases between them. The CDR3 runs to 14 residues. CDR3 loop: CASSLQGGNQPQHF. CDR3 coding DNA: TGCGCCAGCAGCTTGCAGGGTGGCAATCAGCCCCAGCATTTT.

The gene calls are TRBV18 and TRBJ1-5, with D hard to call. Germline CDR1 reads KGHSH; CDR2 reads LQKENI. V was clipped by 3 bases and J by 4 bases, with 7 bases between them. The CDR3 is 13 residues long. The CDR3 reads CASSPGRNQPQHF. CDR3 in DNA: TGTGCCAGCTCACCGGGGAGAAATCAGCCCCAGCATTTT.

This chain joins TRBV30 and TRBJ2-1; D is tentatively TRBD1 or TRBD2 (6 bases each). This CDR3 spans 12 amino acids. Per germline, CDR1 GTSNPN and CDR2 SVGIG (reference sequence). Trimming shortened V by 1 base and J by 12 bases, and 13 bases separated the two germline ends. In DNA form, the CDR3 reads TGTGCCTGGAGTGCCCGTGGGGGGCGGCAGTTCTTC. Translating it yields CAWSARGGRQFF.

The V call is TRBV5-1, the J call TRBJ2-2, with D possibly being TRBD1 (6 bases). The germline V and J ends were trimmed by 0 bases and 0 bases, with 9 bases remaining between them. CDR1 and CDR2 (germline): SGHRS, YFSETQ. The CDR3 runs 16 residues. The DNA of the CDR3 is TGCGCCAGCAGCTTGGTGAGGACAGCGAACACCGGGGAGCTGTTTTTT. Protein product: CASSLVRTANTGELFF.

The chain links TRBV5-1 to TRBJ1-1; 7 positions agree with TRBD1. The germline gives CDR1 SGHRS, CDR2 YFSETQ. J gave up 4 bases and V 3 bases, and 3 bases lay outside the gene matches. CDR3 length: 13 residues. This CDR3 is CASSSGDSTEAFF. CDR3 nucleotide sequence: TGCGCCAGCAGCTCCGGGGACAGCACTGAAGCTTTCTTT.

The gene calls are TRBV18 and TRBJ1-5; D uncertain. Trimming removed 2 bases at V and 1 base at J, with 9 bases between. The CDR3 consists of 15 residues. Germline CDR1 reads KGHSH; CDR2 reads LQKENI. CDR3 residues: CASSPAKGSNQPQHF. In nucleotides, the CDR3 is TGTGCCAGCTCACCAGCCAAGGGCAGCAATCAGCCCCAGCATTTT. Variable domain in full (rest from reference TRBV18 and TRBJ1-5): NAGVMQNPRHLVRRRGQEARLRCSPMKGHSHVYWYRQLPEEGLKFMVYLQKENIIDESGMPKERFSAEFPKEGPSILRIQQVVRGDSAAYFCASSPAKGSNQPQHFGDGTRLSIL.

The chain recombines TRBV6-5 with TRBJ1-1, with no clear D. CDR3 length: 13 amino acids. V was clipped by 10 bases and J by 4 bases, with 16 bases between them. Germline V gene lookup returns CDR1 MNHEY and CDR2 SVGAGI. The CDR3 sequence: CATKLSVGTEAFF. In DNA form, the CDR3 reads TGTGCCACCAAACTATCGGTTGGCACTGAAGCTTTCTTT.

The chain links TRBV7-9 to TRBJ1-5; TRBD1 aligns across 7 bases. The V gene end was trimmed by 1 base and the J gene end by 9 bases; junction bases not matched to a gene: 0. The CDR3 runs to 12 residues. CDR1 SEHNR and CDR2 FQNEAQ come from the germline V gene (reference sequence). The CDR3 DNA is TGTGCCAGCAGCTTAGGGACAGGGCCCCAGCATTTT. The encoded protein is CASSLGTGPQHF.

This sequence joins TRBV7-6 and TRBJ2-1; 11 nucleotides align to TRBD1. V trimming: 5 bases; J trimming: 3 bases; junction bases outside the gene matches: 6. CDR1 and CDR2 from the germline V gene are SGHVS and FNYEAQ. This CDR3 is 16 amino acids long. CDR3 DNA: TGTGCCAGCAGCAAAACCGGGACAGGGGGCTACAATGAGCAGTTCTTC. It codes for CASSKTGTGGYNEQFF. Supplemented by reference TRBV7-6 and TRBJ2-1, the full variable domain reads GAGVSQSPRYKVTKRGQDVALRCDPISGHVSLYWYRQALGQGPEFLTYFNYEAQQDKSGLPNDRFSAERPEGSISTLTIQRTEQRDSAMYRCASSKTGTGGYNEQFFGPGTRLTVL.

The chain employs TRBV5-4 and TRBJ1-1; D not certain. Germline CDR1 and CDR2: SGHNT and YYREEE (reference sequence). V gave up 0 bases and J gave up 1 base, with 10 bases separating them. This CDR3 is 15 amino acids long. The DNA for the CDR3 is TGTGCCAGCAGCTTGGAATACGCGAGGAACACTGAAGCTTTCTTT. It encodes CASSLEYARNTEAFF.

This rearrangement joins TRBV5-8 to TRBJ1-2; TRBD1 agrees at 8 bases. The CDR3 has 17 amino acids. The germline V gene encodes CDR1 SGHTS and CDR2 YDEGEE. After removal of 1 base from V and 4 bases from J, the junction contained 12 bases not matched to a gene. The CDR3 loop is CASSLRGRTGPGYGYTF. For the CDR3, the DNA is TGTGCCAGCAGCTTGAGAGGCCGGACAGGGCCAGGCTATGGCTACACCTTC.

The rearrangement links TRBV5-1 to TRBJ2-1; possibly TRBD2 for D (6 bases). The V gene lost 0 bases and the J gene lost 2 bases, with 9 bases spanning the gap. CDR3 length equals 15 residues. The germline gives CDR1 SGHRS, CDR2 YFSETQ. The CDR3 DNA is TGCGCCAGCAGCTTGGGCCTAGCGACCTACAATGAGCAGTTCTTC. This codes for CASSLGLATYNEQFF.

V is TRBV7-3 and J is TRBJ2-5; 7 bases align to TRBD2. The CDR3 contains 13 residues. Germline V gives CDR1 SGHTA, CDR2 FQGTGA. The junction had 4 bases not matched to a gene; V was cut back by 5 bases and J by 4 bases. CDR3 sequence: CASSGGGGETQYF. The CDR3 coding sequence is TGTGCCAGCAGCGGCGGCGGGGGAGAGACCCAGTACTTC.